This TCR beta chain was sequenced during a study of CD8+CD57+ T cells in acquired aplastic anemia. Study-wide background: Each DNA sample taken from sorted CD4+ and CD8+ cells came to 3 to 3.5 ug on average. Findings and caveats of the study: Researchers report that approximately 28 CD8+ CDR3 sequences appeared in both patients and controls.

It was genomic DNA that served as the template for profiling TCR beta VDJ and CDR3. TCRdb passed the reads through MiXCR, listing each CDR3 protein once. The sample has more than 150,000 distinct CDR3 sequences, approximately 50% seen once. Regarding this clonotype: The antigen is unknown.

Germline lookup yields CDR1 SGHDT and CDR2 YYEEEE. The CDR3 extends over 13 amino acids. V was trimmed by 0 bases and J by 3 bases, leaving 6 bases between them. Sequencing involved patients with CD8+CD57+ cell expansion previously shown by flow cytometry. Every patient had severe acquired aplastic anemia. Patients were untreated when blood was sampled. The specimen was sorted CD4+, CD8+, or CD8+CD57+ T cells (not recorded which) from PBMCs. This TCR was recovered from a human donor with aplastic anemia. The chain carries TRBV5-6 and TRBJ1-2, with D hard to call. The CDR3 DNA reads TGTGCCAGCAGCTTGGAAAGCGACTATGGCTACACCTTC. Translation gives CASSLESDYGYTF.